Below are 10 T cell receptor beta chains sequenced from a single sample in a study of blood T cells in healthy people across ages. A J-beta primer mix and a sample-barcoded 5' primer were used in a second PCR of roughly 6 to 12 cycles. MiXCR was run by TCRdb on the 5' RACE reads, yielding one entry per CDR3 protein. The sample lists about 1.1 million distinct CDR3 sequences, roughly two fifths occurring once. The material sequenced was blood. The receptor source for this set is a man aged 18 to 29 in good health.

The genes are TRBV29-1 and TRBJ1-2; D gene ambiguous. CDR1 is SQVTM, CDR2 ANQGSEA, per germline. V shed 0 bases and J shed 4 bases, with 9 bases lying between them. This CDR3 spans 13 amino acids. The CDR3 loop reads CSVEDGGPYGYTF. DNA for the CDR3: TGCAGCGTTGAAGACGGAGGGCCCTATGGCTACACCTTC.

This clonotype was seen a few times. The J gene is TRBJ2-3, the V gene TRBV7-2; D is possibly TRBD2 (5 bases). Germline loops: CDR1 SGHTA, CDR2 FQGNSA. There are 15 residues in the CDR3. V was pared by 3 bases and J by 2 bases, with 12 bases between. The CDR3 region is CASSLRAIPTDTQYF. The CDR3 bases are TGTGCCAGCAGCTTGAGGGCCATCCCCACAGATACGCAGTATTTT.

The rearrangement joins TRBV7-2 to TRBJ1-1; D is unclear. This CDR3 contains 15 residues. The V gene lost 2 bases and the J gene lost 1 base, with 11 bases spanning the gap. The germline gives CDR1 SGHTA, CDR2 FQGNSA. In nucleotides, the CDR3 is TGTGCCAGCAGCTTATCTTACGGAACGAACACTGAAGCTTTCTTT. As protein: CASSLSYGTNTEAFF. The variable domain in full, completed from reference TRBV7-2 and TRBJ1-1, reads GAGVSQSPSNKVTEKGKDVELRCDPISGHTALYWYRQSLGQGLEFLIYFQGNSAPDKSGLPSDRFSAERTGGSVSTLTIQRTQQEDSAVYLCASSLSYGTNTEAFFGQGTRLTVV.

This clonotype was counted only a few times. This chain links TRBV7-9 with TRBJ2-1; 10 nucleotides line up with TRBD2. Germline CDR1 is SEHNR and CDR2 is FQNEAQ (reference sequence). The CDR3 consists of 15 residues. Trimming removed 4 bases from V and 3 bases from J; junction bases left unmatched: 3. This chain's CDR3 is CASSSASGGYNEQFF. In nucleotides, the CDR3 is TGTGCCAGCAGCTCCGCTAGCGGGGGCTACAATGAGCAGTTCTTC. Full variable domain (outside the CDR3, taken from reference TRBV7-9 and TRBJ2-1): DTGVSQNPRHKITKRGQNVTFRCDPISEHNRLYWYRQTLGQGPEFLTYFQNEAQLEKSRLLSDRFSAERPKGSFSTLEIQRTEQGDSAMYLCASSSASGGYNEQFFGPGTRLTVL.

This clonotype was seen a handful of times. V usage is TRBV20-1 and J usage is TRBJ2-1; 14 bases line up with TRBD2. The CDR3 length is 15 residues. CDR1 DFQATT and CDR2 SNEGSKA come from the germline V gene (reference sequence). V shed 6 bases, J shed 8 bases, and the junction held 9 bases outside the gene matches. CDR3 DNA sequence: TGCAGTGCCCGGATTGGGACTAGCGGGGGTTATGAGCAGTTCTTC. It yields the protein CSARIGTSGGYEQFF.

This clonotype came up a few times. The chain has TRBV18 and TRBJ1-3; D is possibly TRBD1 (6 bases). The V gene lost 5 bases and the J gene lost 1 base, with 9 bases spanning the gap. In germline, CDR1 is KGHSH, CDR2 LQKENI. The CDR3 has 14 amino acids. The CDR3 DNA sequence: TGTGCCAGCTCAACGGACAGTTCTGGAAACACCATATATTTT. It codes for CASSTDSSGNTIYF.

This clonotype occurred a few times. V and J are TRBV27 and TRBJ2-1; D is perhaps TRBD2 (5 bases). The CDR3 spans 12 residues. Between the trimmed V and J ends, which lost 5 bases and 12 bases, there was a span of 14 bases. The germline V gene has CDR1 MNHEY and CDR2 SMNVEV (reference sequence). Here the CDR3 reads CASSTTSEVQFF. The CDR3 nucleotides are TGTGCCAGCAGTACCACTTCGGAGGTGCAGTTCTTC.

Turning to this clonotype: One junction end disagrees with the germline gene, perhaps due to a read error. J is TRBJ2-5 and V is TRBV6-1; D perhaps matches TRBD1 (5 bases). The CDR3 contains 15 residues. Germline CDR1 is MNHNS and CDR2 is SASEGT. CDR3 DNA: TGTGCCAGCAGCGAAGGGCTACAGGTTGAAGGTGAGCAGTACTTC. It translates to CASSEGLQVEGEQYF.

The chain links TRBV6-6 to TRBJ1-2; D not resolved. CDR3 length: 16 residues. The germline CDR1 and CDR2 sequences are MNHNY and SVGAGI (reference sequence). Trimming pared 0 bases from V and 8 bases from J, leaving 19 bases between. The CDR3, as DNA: TGTGCCAGCAGTTACTCGGAGAACGGGGTTTCGGAAGGCTACACCTTC. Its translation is CASSYSENGVSEGYTF.

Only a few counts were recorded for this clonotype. The chain's CDR3 is CASSASDISYSNQPQHF. CDR3 nucleotide sequence: TGTGCCAGCAGCGCTTCGGATATATCCTATAGCAATCAGCCCCAGCATTTT. This rearrangement joins TRBV9 to TRBJ1-5, with unresolved D. Germline CDR1 is SGDLS and CDR2 is YYNGEE. V was pared by 3 bases and J by 0 bases, with 16 bases between. The CDR3 runs to 17 residues. Full variable domain (outside the CDR3, taken from reference TRBV9 and TRBJ1-5): DSGVTQTPKHLITATGQRVTLRCSPRSGDLSVYWYQQSLDQGLQFLIQYYNGEERAKGNILERFSAQQFPDLHSELNLSSLELGDSALYFCASSASDISYSNQPQHFGDGTRLSIL.